These T cell receptor beta chains were read from a single sample in a study of cytomegalovirus exposure and HLA in healthy donors. Sequencing was performed with immunoSEQ multiplex PCR; in TCRdb, only in-frame clones are kept and a portion is missing. The table lists around 130,000 clones, around 9% of them singletons, with 4.5% to 7% in the top ten. The sample comprised PBMCs. These TCRs come from a man in his forties in good health and CMV-seronegative. The CDR3 runs from the conserved cysteine through the conserved F or W. The D gene is left open where the match is weak. Clone size is not always given. Where it is, it says once, few, many or a class for expanded clones.

J | length | D | size | V | DNA | CDR3
TRBJ1-6 | 14 | NA | few | TRBV5-5 | TGTGCCAGCAGCTTGTACAGGGACAATTCACCCCTCCACTTT | CASSLYRDNSPLHF
TRBJ1-1 | 13 | NA | few | TRBV4-3 | TGCGCCAGCAGCCAAGTCAACGGTCTTGAAGCTTTCTTT | CASSQVNGLEAFF
TRBJ1-1 | 14 | TRBD1 | NA | TRBV6-6 | TGTGCCAGCAGTTACGGGACAGATAAGGCTGAAGCTTTCTTT | CASSYGTDKAEAFF
TRBJ1-1 | 11 | NA | few | TRBV5-1 | TGCGCCAGCCTGCACGGGACTGAAGCTTTCTTT | CASLHGTEAFF
TRBJ1-1 | 17 | TRBD1 | NA | TRBV27 | TGTGCCAGCTATACTCTCCTACAGGGGGCGCTGGGCACTGAAGCTTTCTTT | CASYTLLQGALGTEAFF
TRBJ2-7 | 14 | TRBD1 | NA | TRBV29-1 | TGCAGCGTCGGCACCGGGACAGGGACCTACGAGCAGTACTTC | CSVGTGTGTYEQYF
TRBJ2-7 | 16 | TRBD1 | few | TRBV7-9 | TGTGCCAGCAGCCCTAAACCTCGACAGGGAGCCTACGAGCAGTACTTC | CASSPKPRQGAYEQYF
TRBJ2-3 | 16 | NA | few | TRBV11-2 | TGTGCCAGCAGCCTCGACGTGACTCCTTCCACAGATACGCAGTATTTT | CASSLDVTPSTDTQYF
TRBJ2-1 | 16 | TRBD2 | few | TRBV11-3 | TGTGCCAGCAGCTTAGCGGGGGGGCCCCCCTACAATGAGCAGTTCTTC | CASSLAGGPPYNEQFF
TRBJ2-7 | 14 | NA | few | TRBV4-1 | TGCGCCAGCAGGTCCCCAGGGGATTCAGACGAGCAGTACTTC | CASRSPGDSDEQYF
TRBJ2-5 | 13 | NA | NA | TRBV7-7 | TGTGCCTCAGCAGGTGGACTCCAAGAGACCCAGTACTTC | CASAGGLQETQYF
TRBJ2-7 | 13 | NA | few | TRBV4-2 | TGTGCCAGCAGCCAAGTCGATAGAGTCGAGCAGTACTTC | CASSQVDRVEQYF
TRBJ2-7 | 13 | TRBD2 | few | TRBV5-1 | TGCGCCAGCAGACTAGCGGGGGGTTACGAGCAGTACTTC | CASRLAGGYEQYF
TRBJ1-2 | 8 | NA | NA | TRBV20-1 | TGCAGTTCTCAGGGCTACACCTTC | CSSQGYTF
TRBJ2-5 | 15 | TRBD2 | NA | TRBV6-5 | TGTGCCAGCAGTTACCGTGGGACTAATCAAGAGACCCAGTACTTC | CASSYRGTNQETQYF
TRBJ1-1 | 14 | NA | NA | TRBV5-6 | TGTGCCAGCAGCTTCCAGGCCTCCAACACTGAAGCTTTCTTT | CASSFQASNTEAFF
TRBJ1-4 | 13 | NA | few | TRBV6-5 | TGTGCCAGAGGGGTTGAGGCTAATGAAAAACTGTTTTTT | CARGVEANEKLFF
TRBJ1-6 | 16 | NA | few | TRBV7-2 | TGTGCCAGCAGCTTCTCCTTCGGGGGGACGAATTCACCCCTCCACTTT | CASSFSFGGTNSPLHF
TRBJ1-1 | 13 | NA | few | TRBV18 | TGTGCCAGCTCTGGGACATTTTGGGCTGAAGCTTTCTTT | CASSGTFWAEAFF
TRBJ2-7 | 16 | TRBD2 | NA | TRBV7-9 | TGTGCCAGCAGCTGGCCCCGGGGACTAGCGGGCGACGAGCAGTACTTC | CASSWPRGLAGDEQYF
TRBJ1-2 | 13 | NA | NA | TRBV2 | TGTGCCAGCAGTCCACAGGGAGGGCATGGCTACACCTTC | CASSPQGGHGYTF
TRBJ2-7 | 14 | NA | NA | TRBV18 | TGTGCCAGCTCACCATCGCTGACAGGAGGCGAGCAGTACTTC | CASSPSLTGGEQYF
TRBJ2-7 | 15 | NA | NA | TRBV6-5 | TGTGCCAGCAGTTACTCGTTGGACAGCTCCTACGAGCAGTACTTC | CASSYSLDSSYEQYF
TRBJ2-1 | 13 | TRBD2 | few | TRBV6-5 | TGTGCCAGCAGTTACAGGCGGGGGGGAACGCAGTTCTTC | CASSYRRGGTQFF
TRBJ2-5 | 15 | TRBD2 | NA | TRBV11-2 | TGTGCCAGCAGCACCGGGACTACCCTCCAAGAGACCCAGTACTTC | CASSTGTTLQETQYF
TRBJ2-5 | 15 | TRBD2 | NA | TRBV7-2 | TGTGCCAGCAGCCCCCGGACTAGCGGGGTACAGACCCAGTACTTC | CASSPRTSGVQTQYF
TRBJ2-5 | 14 | TRBD1 | few | TRBV2 | TGTGCCAGCAGTGAAGTGACAGGGGGAGAGACCCAGTACTTC | CASSEVTGGETQYF
TRBJ2-1 | 15 | NA | NA | TRBV7-8 | TGTGCCAGCAGCCCTGGGGGGGGCTACTACAATGAGCAGTTCTTC | CASSPGGGYYNEQFF
TRBJ1-1 | 16 | NA | few | TRBV7-8 | TGTGCCAGCAGCCATCCCAGGCGGGGGATATCCACTGAAGCTTTCTTT | CASSHPRRGISTEAFF
TRBJ2-7 | 14 | TRBD1 | few | TRBV7-8 | TGTGCCAGCAGCCCCCGACAGGGTACCCACAAGCAGTACTTC | CASSPRQGTHKQYF
TRBJ2-7 | 13 | NA | few | TRBV5-4 | TGTGCCAGCAGCGAGGAGAACTCCTACGAGCAGTACTTC | CASSEENSYEQYF
TRBJ1-5 | 16 | NA | few | TRBV7-5 | TGTGCCAGAAGCTTAGACCGGGACAGTTCTAATCAGCCCCAGCATTTT | CARSLDRDSSNQPQHF
TRBJ2-1 | 15 | TRBD2 | NA | TRBV6-6 | TGTGCCAGCACCCCAGTAGGAGCGGGGCTAAGTGAGCAGTTCTTC | CASTPVGAGLSEQFF
TRBJ2-5 | 16 | TRBD2 | NA | TRBV7-2 | TGTGCCAGCAGCCCCACCAGCGGGGGGCCCCGTGAGACCCAGTACTTC | CASSPTSGGPRETQYF
TRBJ2-7 | 14 | TRBD2 | NA | TRBV10-1 | TGCGCCAGCAGCTCTAGCGGGGCTCTATACGAGCAGTACTTC | CASSSSGALYEQYF
TRBJ1-1 | 15 | TRBD1 | few | TRBV5-4 | TGTGCCAGCAGCCCCTGGACAGGGGGCTCGACTGAAGCTTTCTTT | CASSPWTGGSTEAFF
TRBJ1-1 | 12 | NA | few | TRBV6-6 | TGTGCCAGCATAGGTTTGGGCAGTGAAGCTTTCTTT | CASIGLGSEAFF
TRBJ2-5 | 11 | TRBD1 | NA | TRBV30 | TGTGCCTGGAGTGGAGGACAGGGCGGGTACTTC | CAWSGGQGGYF
TRBJ1-2 | 17 | TRBD1 | few | TRBV5-1 | TGCGCCAGCAGCTTACGGACAGGGCTCTCCTCATTCTATGGCTACACCTTC | CASSLRTGLSSFYGYTF
TRBJ2-1 | 14 | NA | NA | TRBV7-6 | TGTGCCAGCAGTTTACTAACGCGGGACAATGAGCAGTTCTTC | CASSLLTRDNEQFF
TRBJ1-5 | 15 | NA | NA | TRBV5-1 | TGCGCCAGCAGCAGTGGGGGGACTGACAATCAGCCCCAGCATTTT | CASSSGGTDNQPQHF
TRBJ2-1 | 15 | NA | NA | TRBV15 | TGTGCCACCAGCAGAGACCCCGGGACCTACAATGAGCAGTTCTTC | CATSRDPGTYNEQFF
TRBJ2-3 | 14 | NA | few | TRBV19 | TGTGCCAGTACACAGGGTCCGGGCACAGATACGCAGTATTTT | CASTQGPGTDTQYF
TRBJ2-1 | 19 | TRBD2 | few | TRBV4-2 | TGTGCCAGCAGCCAAGATCGAGCGGGGGGGCGGCTTCAGGGCAATGAGCAGTTCTTC | CASSQDRAGGRLQGNEQFF
TRBJ1-2 | 12 | TRBD1 | NA | TRBV10-3 | TGTGCCATCTCGGTAGGGGGCAGGGGCTACACCTTC | CAISVGGRGYTF
TRBJ2-5 | 12 | NA | NA | TRBV6-5 | TGTGCCAGCAGTGGGGGCCCAGAGACCCAGTACTTC | CASSGGPETQYF
TRBJ1-4 | 14 | TRBD1 | few | TRBV6-1 | TGTGCCAGCAGGGGGGACAGGGGGTACGAAAAACTGTTTTTT | CASRGDRGYEKLFF
TRBJ2-3 | 16 | TRBD2 | few | TRBV9 | TGTGCCAGCAGCGTAGTAGCGGGGGGGATCACAGATACGCAGTATTTT | CASSVVAGGITDTQYF